This entry features one T cell receptor (beta chain) sequence. The antigen remains unidentified. The data were obtained in a study of cytomegalovirus exposure and HLA in healthy donors. Primers for the PCR totalled 60 Vbeta and 13 Jbeta. Measured with immunoSEQ multiplex PCR; TCRdb has only the in-frame clones, and not every one. Among 150,000 to 200,000 clones listed, around four fifths were seen once. Germline V gene lookup returns CDR1 LNHDA and CDR2 SQIVND (reference sequence). Trimming left V 2 bases short and J 3 bases short, with 16 bases between. CDR3 length: 16 residues. General study results and limits: Relative to the approximately 700-donor mean, N-insertions were reportedly fewer in an Asian-associated ancestry cluster in a later analysis. Reports indicated that the classifier achieved high specificity and sensitivity in diagnosing cytomegalovirus status. It was 150 or so TCR beta chains that were listed as cytomegalovirus-associated. The study dropped some indistinguishable V segments, TRBV6-2 and TRBV6-3 among them.

Sequenced: PBMCs. This chain joins TRBV19 and TRBJ1-1; TRBD1 is a possible D gene (5 bases). This receptor was identified in a man aged 18 to 30 in good health and CMV-seropositive. CDR3 in amino acids: CASSISLGRADTEAFF. The CDR3 DNA is TGTGCCAGTAGTATATCCCTCGGCAGGGCCGACACTGAAGCTTTCTTT.